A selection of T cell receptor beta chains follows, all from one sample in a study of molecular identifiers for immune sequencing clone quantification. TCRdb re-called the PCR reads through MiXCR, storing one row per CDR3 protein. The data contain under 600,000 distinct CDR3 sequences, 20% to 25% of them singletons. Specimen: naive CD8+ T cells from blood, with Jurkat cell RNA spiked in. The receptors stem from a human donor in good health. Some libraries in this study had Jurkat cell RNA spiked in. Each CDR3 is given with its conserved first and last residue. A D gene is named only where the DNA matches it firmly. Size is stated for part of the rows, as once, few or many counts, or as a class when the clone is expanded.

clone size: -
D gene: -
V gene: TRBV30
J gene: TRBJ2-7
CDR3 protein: CAWSVDLSYEQYF
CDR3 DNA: TGTGCCTGGAGTGTTGACCTCTCCTACGAGCAGTACTTC

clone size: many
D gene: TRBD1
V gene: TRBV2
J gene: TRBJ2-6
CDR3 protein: CATTGVGANVLTF
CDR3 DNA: TGTGCCACCACAGGGGTTGGGGCCAACGTCCTGACTTTC

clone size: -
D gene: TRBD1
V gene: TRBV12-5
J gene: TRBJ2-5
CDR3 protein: CASGPGTARQETQYF
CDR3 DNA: TGTGCTAGTGGCCCTGGGACAGCCCGACAAGAGACCCAGTACTTC

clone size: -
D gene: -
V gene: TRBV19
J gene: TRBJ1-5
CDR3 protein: CASRYGVSNQPQHF
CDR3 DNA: TGTGCCAGTAGGTATGGGGTTAGCAATCAGCCCCAGCATTTT

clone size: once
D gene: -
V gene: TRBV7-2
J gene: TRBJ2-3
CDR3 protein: CAGSSLSTDAQYF
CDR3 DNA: TGTGCCGGCAGCTCGCTCAGCACAGATGCGCAGTATTTT

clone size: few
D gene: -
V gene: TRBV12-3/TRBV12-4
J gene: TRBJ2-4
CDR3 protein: CASSTKQGGGNIQYF
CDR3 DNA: TGTGCCAGCAGTACGAAACAGGGGGGGGGAAACATTCAGTACTTC

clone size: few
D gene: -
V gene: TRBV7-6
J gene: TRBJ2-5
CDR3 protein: CASSYEGLETQYF
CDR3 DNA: TGTGCCAGCAGCTACGAGGGCCTGGAGACCCAGTACTTC

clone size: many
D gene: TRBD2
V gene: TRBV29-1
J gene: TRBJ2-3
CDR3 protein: CSVEPLGGGVTDTQYF
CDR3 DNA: TGCAGCGTTGAACCCCTCGGGGGGGGTGTCACAGATACGCAGTATTTT

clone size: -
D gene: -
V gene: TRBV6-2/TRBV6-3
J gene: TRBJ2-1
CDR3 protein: CASSFPPSAISFSGNEQFF
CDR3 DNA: TGTGCCAGCAGTTTCCCTCCCTCCGCGATTTCATTCTCAGGCAATGAGCAGTTCTTC

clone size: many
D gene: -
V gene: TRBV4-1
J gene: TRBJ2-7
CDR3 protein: CASSHHAGEQYF
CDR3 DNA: TGCGCCAGCAGCCACCATGCGGGGGAGCAGTACTTC

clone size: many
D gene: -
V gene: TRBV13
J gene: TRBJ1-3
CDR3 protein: CASSLAGALAGNTIYF
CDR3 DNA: TGTGCCAGCAGCTTGGCTGGGGCTCTCGCTGGAAACACCATATATTTT

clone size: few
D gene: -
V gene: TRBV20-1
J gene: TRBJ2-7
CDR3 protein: CSAMGSGLYEQYF
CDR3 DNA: TGCAGTGCAATGGGTAGCGGACTCTACGAGCAGTACTTC

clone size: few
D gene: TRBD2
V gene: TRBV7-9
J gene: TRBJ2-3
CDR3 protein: CASSLAPIGLAGGDTQYF
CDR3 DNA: TGTGCCAGCAGCTTAGCGCCGATTGGACTAGCGGGAGGAGATACGCAGTATTTT

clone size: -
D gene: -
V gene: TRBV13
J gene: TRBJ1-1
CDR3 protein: CASSSRTYNTEAFF
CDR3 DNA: TGTGCCAGCAGCTCTCGGACATATAACACTGAAGCTTTCTTT

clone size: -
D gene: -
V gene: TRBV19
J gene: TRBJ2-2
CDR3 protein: CASREFGPTGEPFF
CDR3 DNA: TGTGCCAGTAGGGAGTTCGGCCCCACCGGGGAGCCGTTTTTT

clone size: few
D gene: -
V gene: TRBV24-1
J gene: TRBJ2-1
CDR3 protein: CATSGKNLDNYNEQFF
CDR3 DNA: TGTGCCACCAGTGGGAAGAACTTAGACAACTACAATGAGCAGTTCTTC

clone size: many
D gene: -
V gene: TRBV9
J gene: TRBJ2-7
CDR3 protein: CASSAAPLLEQYF
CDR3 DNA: TGTGCCAGCAGCGCCGCACCCCTGCTCGAGCAGTACTTC

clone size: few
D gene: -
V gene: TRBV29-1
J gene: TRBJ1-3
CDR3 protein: CSVITAMSSGNTIYF
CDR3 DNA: TGCAGCGTCATCACGGCTATGAGCTCTGGAAACACCATATATTTT

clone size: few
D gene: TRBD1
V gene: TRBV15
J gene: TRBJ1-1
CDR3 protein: CATSTRTGTEAFF
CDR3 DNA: TGTGCCACCAGCACCCGGACAGGCACTGAAGCTTTCTTT

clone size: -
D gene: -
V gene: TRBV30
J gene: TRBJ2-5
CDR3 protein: CAWNPGSTETQYF
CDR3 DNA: TGTGCCTGGAATCCAGGGTCGACAGAGACCCAGTACTTC

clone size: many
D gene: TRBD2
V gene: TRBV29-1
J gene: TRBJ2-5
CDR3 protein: CSVGGSYQETQYF
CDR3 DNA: TGCAGCGTCGGCGGGAGCTACCAAGAGACCCAGTACTTC

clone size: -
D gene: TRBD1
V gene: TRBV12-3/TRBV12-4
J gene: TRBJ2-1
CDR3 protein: CAGRPARGQGGNEQFF
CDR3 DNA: TGTGCCGGCAGGCCCGCCCGGGGACAGGGGGGCAATGAGCAGTTCTTC

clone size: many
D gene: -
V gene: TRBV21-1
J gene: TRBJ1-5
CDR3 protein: CASSNCVGVNQPQHF
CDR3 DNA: TGTGCCAGCAGCAACTGTGTAGGGGTGAATCAGCCCCAGCATTTT

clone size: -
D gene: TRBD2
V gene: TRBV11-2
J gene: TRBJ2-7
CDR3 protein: CASNLDPGGLLEQYF
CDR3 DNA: TGTGCCAGCAACTTAGATCCGGGAGGGTTGCTCGAGCAGTACTTC

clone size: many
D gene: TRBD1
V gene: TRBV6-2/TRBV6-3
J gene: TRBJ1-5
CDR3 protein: CASSYSTDRGSHQPQHF
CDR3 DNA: TGTGCCAGCAGTTACTCGACGGACAGGGGATCCCATCAGCCCCAGCATTTT

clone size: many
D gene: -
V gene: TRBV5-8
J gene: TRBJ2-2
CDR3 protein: CASSSNSNTGELFF
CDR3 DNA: TGTGCCAGCAGCTCGAACTCGAACACCGGGGAGCTGTTTTTT

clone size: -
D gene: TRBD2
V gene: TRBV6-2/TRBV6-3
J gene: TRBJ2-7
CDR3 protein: CASTPGGGEQYF
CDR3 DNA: TGTGCCAGCACCCCGGGGGGGGGCGAGCAGTACTTC

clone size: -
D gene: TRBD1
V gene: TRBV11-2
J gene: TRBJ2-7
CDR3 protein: CASSFGTETYEQYF
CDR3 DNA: TGTGCCAGCAGCTTTGGGACAGAAACCTACGAGCAGTACTTC

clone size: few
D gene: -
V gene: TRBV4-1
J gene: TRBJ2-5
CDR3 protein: CASSPQGLVETQYF
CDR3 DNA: TGCGCCAGCAGCCCCCAGGGATTGGTTGAGACCCAGTACTTC

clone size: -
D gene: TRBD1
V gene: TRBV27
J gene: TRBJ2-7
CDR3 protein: CASSRDRGHEQYF
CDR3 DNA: TGTGCCAGCAGCCGGGACAGGGGGCACGAGCAGTACTTC

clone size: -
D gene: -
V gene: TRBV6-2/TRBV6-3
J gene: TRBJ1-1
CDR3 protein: CASSTLWSSLKVPTEAFF
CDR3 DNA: TGTGCCAGCAGTACCCTCTGGTCGTCCCTCAAGGTACCCACTGAAGCTTTCTTT

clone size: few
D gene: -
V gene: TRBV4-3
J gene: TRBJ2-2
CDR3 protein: CASSQDSGWTGELFF
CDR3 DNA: TGCGCCAGCAGCCAAGATTCAGGGTGGACCGGGGAGCTGTTTTTT

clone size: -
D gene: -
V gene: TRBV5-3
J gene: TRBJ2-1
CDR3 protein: CASSRQGLNEQFF
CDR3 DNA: TGTGCCAGCAGCCGGCAGGGATTAAATGAGCAGTTCTTC

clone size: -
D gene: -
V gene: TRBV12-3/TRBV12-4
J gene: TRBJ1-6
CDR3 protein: CASSRGSPLHF
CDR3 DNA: TGTGCCAGCAGCAGGGGCTCACCCCTCCACTTT

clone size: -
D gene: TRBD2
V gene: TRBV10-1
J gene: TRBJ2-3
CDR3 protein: CASRSGLAGATIPTDTQYF
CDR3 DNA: TGCGCCAGCAGATCCGGACTAGCGGGGGCCACTATACCCACAGATACGCAGTATTTT

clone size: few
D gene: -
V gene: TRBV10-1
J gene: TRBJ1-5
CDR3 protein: CASSEFRKRHQPQHF
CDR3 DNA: TGCGCCAGCAGTGAGTTTCGAAAGAGGCATCAGCCCCAGCATTTT

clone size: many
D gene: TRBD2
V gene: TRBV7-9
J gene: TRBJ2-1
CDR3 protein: CASSFLAGGLNEQFF
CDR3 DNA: TGTGCCAGCAGCTTTTTAGCGGGGGGCCTCAATGAGCAGTTCTTC

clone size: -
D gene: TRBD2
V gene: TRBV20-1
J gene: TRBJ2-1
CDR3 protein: CSARDHLAVYNEQFF
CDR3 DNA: TGCAGTGCTAGAGATCATCTAGCGGTGTACAATGAGCAGTTCTTC

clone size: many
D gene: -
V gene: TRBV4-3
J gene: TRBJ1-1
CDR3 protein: CASSQDRGGGMNTEAFF
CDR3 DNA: TGCGCCAGCAGCCAAGATCGGGGAGGGGGGATGAACACTGAAGCTTTCTTT

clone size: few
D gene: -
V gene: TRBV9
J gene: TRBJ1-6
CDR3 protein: CASSANDPGSWGSPLHF
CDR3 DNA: TGTGCCAGCAGCGCAAACGATCCAGGGTCGTGGGGGTCACCCCTCCACTTT

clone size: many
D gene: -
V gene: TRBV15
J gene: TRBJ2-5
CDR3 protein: CATSRGLEKTQYF
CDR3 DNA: TGTGCCACCAGCAGGGGACTTGAGAAGACCCAGTACTTC

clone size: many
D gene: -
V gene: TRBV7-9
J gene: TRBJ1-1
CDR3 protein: CASSSVVGEAFF
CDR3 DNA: TGTGCCAGCAGCTCCGTCGTAGGTGAAGCTTTCTTT

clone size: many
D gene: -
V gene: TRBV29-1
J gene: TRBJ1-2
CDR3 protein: CSALQQNYGYTF
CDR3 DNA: TGCAGCGCTCTTCAGCAAAACTATGGCTACACCTTC

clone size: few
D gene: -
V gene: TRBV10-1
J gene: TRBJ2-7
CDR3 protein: CASLMKGISYEQYF
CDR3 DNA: TGCGCCAGCTTAATGAAGGGAATCTCCTACGAGCAGTACTTC

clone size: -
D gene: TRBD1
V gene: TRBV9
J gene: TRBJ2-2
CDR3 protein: CASSVRTDRVSPLTGELFF
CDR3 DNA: TGTGCCAGCAGCGTACGCACTGACAGGGTCTCTCCTTTGACCGGGGAGCTGTTTTTT

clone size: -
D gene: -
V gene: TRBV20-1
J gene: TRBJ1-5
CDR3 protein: CSARDPGGQPQHF
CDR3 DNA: TGCAGTGCTAGAGATCCGGGGGGGCAGCCCCAGCATTTT

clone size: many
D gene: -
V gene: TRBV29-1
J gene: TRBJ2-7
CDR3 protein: CSVLSPNSYEQYF
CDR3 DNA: TGCAGCGTTTTGTCCCCGAACTCCTACGAGCAGTACTTC